The rows below give T cell receptor beta chains drawn from one sample of a study of identical twins. TCRdb reanalysed the 5' RACE reads using MiXCR and keeps one entry per CDR3 protein. The repertoire holds hundreds of thousands of distinct CDR3 sequences, 18% seen once, with about 12% in the top ten. These same records also appear under a second study, on T cells expressing NK-cell markers.

Source material: PBMCs. The receptors come from a woman in her late teens or twenties in good health. Both conserved end residues are part of each CDR3. Clone size is shown for a subset of rows, as once, few, many or a class of expanded clone.

v_gene,j_gene,abundance,CDR3aa
TRBV6-1,TRBJ2-2,NA,CASSVRTGNTGELFF
TRBV20-1,TRBJ2-1,NA,CSASRDREQFF
TRBV6-1,TRBJ2-3,NA,CASSPTHGAKGSTDTQYF
TRBV3-1,TRBJ2-7,NA,CASSQGSKGLAGEQYF
TRBV5-1,TRBJ1-2,NA,CASSLGRQELNYGYTF
TRBV12-3/TRBV12-4,TRBJ1-2,few,CASRRTGPYGYTF
TRBV5-1,TRBJ2-1,few,CASSWALLEGQFF
TRBV29-1,TRBJ2-1,few,CSVARPALGLSSYNEQFF
TRBV7-2,TRBJ2-7,NA,CASSFAGGGYYEQYF
TRBV29-1,TRBJ2-1,few,CSVRDSSYNEQFF
TRBV12-3/TRBV12-4,TRBJ1-3,few,CASTKLTGPERNTIYF
TRBV30,TRBJ2-1,few,CAWSLLAATNEQFF
TRBV10-1,TRBJ2-2,NA,CASSPSRTGGNTGELFF
TRBV4-3,TRBJ2-6,many,CASSQDPGQGANVLTF
TRBV29-1,TRBJ2-1,few,CSVANNTGVYNEQFF
TRBV4-2,TRBJ2-5,NA,CASRRTGVLETQYF
TRBV7-9,TRBJ2-7,NA,CASSFPPTAPYEQYF
TRBV6-2/TRBV6-3,TRBJ2-1,few,CASRRTGDNEQFF
TRBV11-2,TRBJ1-2,NA,CASSFGSSSVYGYTF
TRBV6-2/TRBV6-3,TRBJ2-2,many,CASSQRRQGNAGELFF
TRBV24-1,TRBJ2-1,NA,CATSDSRAGGRDEQFF
TRBV9,TRBJ2-5,NA,CASSVAGAALTQYF
TRBV29-1,TRBJ2-1,few,CSVPQGVYEQFF
TRBV12-3/TRBV12-4,TRBJ2-7,few,CASSVRGKHYYEQYF
TRBV12-3/TRBV12-4,TRBJ1-5,NA,CASTQGQPNQPQHF
TRBV29-1,TRBJ2-7,NA,CSVVTDFSYEQYF
TRBV10-3,TRBJ2-2,many,CAIQVASGRDTGELFF
TRBV12-5,TRBJ2-1,NA,CASGSAGTSGSGNEQFF
TRBV15,TRBJ2-4,NA,CATSRGTSRNNIQYF
TRBV6-1,TRBJ2-5,few,CASRSRPQETQYF
TRBV11-2,TRBJ2-4,few,CASSSQVLNGNIQYF
TRBV20-1,TRBJ1-5,few,CSATGSNQPQHF
TRBV5-1,TRBJ2-2,few,CASSPGKGWNTGELFF
TRBV7-9,TRBJ2-7,NA,CASSSRTGGEQYF
TRBV7-9,TRBJ1-2,NA,CASSPDRINYGYTF
TRBV5-1,TRBJ1-2,few,CASSLDWGAGYTF
TRBV24-1,TRBJ2-2,NA,CATSDLQGTGELFF
TRBV7-9,TRBJ1-4,NA,CASSLAGVLEKLFF
TRBV5-5,TRBJ2-7,NA,CASSLVPGLGNEQYF
TRBV5-6,TRBJ2-3,NA,CASSLGGRRGDTQYF
TRBV9,TRBJ2-7,NA,CASSPGTSRAYEQYF
TRBV7-9,TRBJ2-7,NA,CASSHRTSGTYEQYF